A single sample gave rise to the 20 T cell receptor beta chains below, sequenced in a study of cytomegalovirus exposure and HLA in healthy donors. A multiplex PCR was run with 60 Vbeta primers and 13 Jbeta primers. Clones were sequenced by immunoSEQ multiplex PCR, and TCRdb holds only the in-frame ones, with some missing. The sample carries around 170,000 clones, 80% to 85% recorded once. Sequencing input: PBMCs. The receptors derive from a woman under 30 in good health and CMV-seronegative.

The chain is built from TRBV5-4 and TRBJ2-2; unclear D gene. The length of the CDR3 is 12 residues. The ends were cut back, 4 bases at V and 6 bases at J, with 7 bases in the middle. CDR1 and CDR2 from the germline V gene are SGHNT and YYREEE (reference sequence). For the CDR3, the DNA is TGTGCCAGCAGCCCCTCGGCCGGGGAGCTGTTTTTT. This encodes CASSPSAGELFF.

The chain carries TRBV7-9 and TRBJ2-5; D gene ambiguous. The ends were cut back, 2 bases at V and 3 bases at J, with 10 bases in the middle. CDR3 size: 14 residues. Germline CDR1 is SEHNR and CDR2 is FQNEAQ (reference sequence). CDR3 residues: CASSLIYQEETQYF. DNA of the CDR3: TGTGCCAGCAGCTTAATCTACCAGGAAGAGACCCAGTACTTC.

V gene TRBV7-6 combines with J gene TRBJ2-3, with 7 positions matching TRBD2. CDR3 size: 18 residues. V shed 1 base, J shed 1 base, and the junction held 11 bases outside the gene matches. Germline V gene data show CDR1 as SGHVS and CDR2 as FNYEAQ. This CDR3 reads CASSLVLRTRVGTDTQYF. In DNA, the CDR3 is TGTGCCAGCAGCTTAGTCCTTCGGACTAGAGTCGGCACAGATACGCAGTATTTT.

The chain recombines TRBV6-5 with TRBJ2-4; tentative D call: TRBD2 (5 bases). The CDR3 has 14 amino acids. V lost 2 bases, J lost 7 bases, and 12 bases lay in between. Germline V gives CDR1 MNHEY, CDR2 SVGAGI. In DNA form, the CDR3 reads TGTGCCAGCAGTTACAGGCAAGGCGGGAACATTCAGTACTTC. Amino acid sequence: CASSYRQGGNIQYF.

The chain employs TRBV27 and TRBJ2-7; D may be TRBD1 (5 bases). Trimming took off 2 bases at V and 7 bases at J, with 9 bases between the two ends. The CDR3 extends over 12 amino acids. Germline V lookup: CDR1 MNHEY, CDR2 SMNVEV (reference sequence). The CDR3 here is CASSLRGGEQYF. The CDR3 DNA reads as TGTGCCAGCAGTTTAAGGGGTGGGGAGCAGTACTTC.

J is TRBJ2-3 and V is TRBV2; possible D gene TRBD2, 7 bases. Trimming shortened V by 4 bases and J by 6 bases, and 17 bases separated the two germline ends. CDR1 and CDR2 from the germline V gene are SNHLY and FYNNEI. This CDR3 is built from 15 residues. CDR3 in DNA: TGTGCCAGCAGTGGGCGGAGCGGGACACAGGATACGCAGTATTTT. Translation gives CASSGRSGTQDTQYF. Combining the CDR3 with reference TRBV2 and TRBJ2-3 gives the whole variable domain EPEVTQTPSHQVTQMGQEVILRCVPISNHLYFYWYRQILGQKVEFLVSFYNNEISEKSEIFDDQFSVERPDGSNFTLKIRSTKLEDSAMYFCASSGRSGTQDTQYFGPGTRLTVL.

V is TRBV6-1 and J is TRBJ1-2; 8 nucleotides align to TRBD1. The CDR3 spans 14 residues. V lost 5 bases to trimming and J lost 1 base; unmatched junction nucleotides: 3. Germline V CDR1 and CDR2: MNHNS, SASEGT. This CDR3 reads CASSYGQGNYGYTF. CDR3 bases: TGTGCCAGCAGTTATGGACAGGGTAACTATGGCTACACCTTC.

The chain recombines TRBV27 with TRBJ2-1, with TRBD1 identical over 12 bases. Per germline, CDR1 MNHEY and CDR2 SMNVEV (reference sequence). This CDR3 region has 22 residues. The V segment lost 6 bases and the J segment 0 bases; nucleotides outside the gene matches: 21. Here the CDR3 DNA reads TGTGCCAGCAGCACCGGGACAGGGGGCTTTGAGGCGGGAGGAAGCTCCTACAATGAGCAGTTCTTC. Its protein product is CASSTGTGGFEAGGSSYNEQFF.

The CDR3 protein is CASSQAQETQYF. Written as DNA, the CDR3 is TGCGCCAGCAGCCAGGCCCAAGAGACCCAGTACTTC. The chain is built from TRBV4-1 and TRBJ2-5; D ambiguous. The CDR3 is made up of 12 amino acids. Trimming pared 3 bases from V and 1 base from J, leaving 3 bases between. The germline V gene encodes CDR1 MGHRA and CDR2 YSYEKL.

The V gene is TRBV7-8, the J gene TRBJ2-3; 7 bases align to TRBD1. The CDR3 runs 17 residues. Germline CDR1 is SGHVS and CDR2 is FQNEAQ. After removal of 1 base from V and 6 bases from J, the junction contained 13 bases not matched to a gene. The CDR3 reads CASSLEVWTGRRDTQYF. For the CDR3, the DNA is TGTGCCAGCAGCTTAGAGGTTTGGACAGGTCGGAGGGATACGCAGTATTTT.

The V call is TRBV4-2, the J call TRBJ2-7, with 7 bases identical to TRBD2. J gave up 0 bases and V 1 base, and 3 bases lay outside the gene matches. Looked up from germline, CDR1 is LGHNA and CDR2 is YNFKEQ. The CDR3 is made up of 15 amino acids. The CDR3 loop reads CASSQAGGSSYEQYF. CDR3 DNA sequence: TGTGCCAGCAGCCAAGCGGGAGGCAGCTCCTACGAGCAGTACTTC.

This sequence joins TRBV19 and TRBJ1-5; no clear D gene. Germline V CDR1 and CDR2: LNHDA, SQIVND (reference sequence). The CDR3 has 15 residues. Trimming took off 8 bases at V and 2 bases at J, with 16 bases between the two ends. CDR3 sequence reads: CASAVDPHGNQPQHF. The DNA of the CDR3 is TGTGCCAGTGCGGTCGACCCACATGGCAATCAGCCCCAGCATTTT.

This rearrangement joins TRBV28 to TRBJ2-5, with TRBD2 matching 9 bases. Per the germline V gene, CDR1 is MDHEN and CDR2 is SYDVKM. The junction had 17 bases not matched to a gene; V was cut back by 4 bases and J by 5 bases. The CDR3 contains 18 residues. The CDR3 DNA reads TGTGCCAGCAGTTCCCCTGGGGGTAGCGGGAGCGGGCGGGAGACCCAGTACTTC. Translating gives CASSSPGGSGSGRETQYF.

This clone was found once. This chain links TRBV11-3 with TRBJ1-1; possibly TRBD1 for D (5 bases). Germline loops: CDR1 SGHNT, CDR2 YENEEA. This CDR3 contains 15 residues. Trimming took 0 bases from V and 1 from J, leaving 9 bases between them. This CDR3 is CASSLDGGRNTEAFF. The CDR3 region has the DNA TGTGCCAGCAGCTTAGATGGGGGGAGGAACACTGAAGCTTTCTTT.

The V call is TRBV5-5, the J call TRBJ2-7; TRBD2 is a possible D gene (7 bases). The CDR3 runs to 16 residues. In germline, CDR1 is SGHKS, CDR2 YYEKEE (reference sequence). Trimming took 6 bases from V and 1 from J, leaving 20 bases between them. Here the CDR3 reads CASTLGGGSVSYEQYF. The CDR3 DNA reads as TGTGCCAGCACCCTGGGGGGCGGGAGCGTTTCCTACGAGCAGTACTTC.

The genes are TRBV7-9 and TRBJ2-4, with a tentative D call TRBD1 (6 bases). The CDR3 consists of 15 residues. Looked up from germline, CDR1 is SEHNR and CDR2 is FQNEAQ (reference sequence). Trimming took 8 bases from V and 0 from J, leaving 14 bases between them. The CDR3 sequence is CASRGGSIAKNIQYF. DNA of the CDR3: TGTGCCAGCCGAGGGGGATCTATAGCCAAAAACATTCAGTACTTC.

The V call is TRBV29-1, the J call TRBJ2-3, with 7 bases identical to TRBD2. Germline CDR1 reads SQVTM; CDR2 reads ANQGSEA. The V and J ends lost 7 bases and 0 bases, in that order; junction bases with no gene match: 10. CDR3 size: 15 residues. CDR3 protein: CSGGGSATSTDTQYF. The CDR3 nucleotides read TGCAGCGGGGGAGGGTCTGCTACTAGCACAGATACGCAGTATTTT.

The chain carries TRBV21-1 and TRBJ2-7; the table's D call, TRBD1, has no DNA check behind it. TRBV21-1 represents a pseudogene. The length of the CDR3 is 14 residues. The DNA for the CDR3 is TGTGCCAGCACCCTAACAGGGGAGGTGCACGAGCAGTACTTC. Its translation is CASTLTGEVHEQYF.

V and J are TRBV13 and TRBJ2-4, with 7 bases identical to TRBD2. With V trimmed by 5 bases and J by 6 bases, 7 bases remained unmatched. Germline V CDR1 and CDR2: PRHDT, FYEKMQ (reference sequence). CDR3 length: 14 amino acids. This CDR3 reads CASSTTSSGNIQYF. The CDR3, as DNA: TGTGCCAGCAGCACGACTAGCAGCGGAAACATTCAGTACTTC.

The chain is built from TRBV13 and TRBJ2-1; 8 nucleotides align to TRBD1. Germline values: CDR1 PRHDT, CDR2 FYEKMQ (reference sequence). The length of the CDR3 is 14 residues. V lost 4 bases and J lost 2; bases outside the gene matches: 1. For the CDR3, the DNA is TGTGCCAGCAGCTGGACAGGGCCCTACAATGAGCAGTTCTTC. Amino acids: CASSWTGPYNEQFF.